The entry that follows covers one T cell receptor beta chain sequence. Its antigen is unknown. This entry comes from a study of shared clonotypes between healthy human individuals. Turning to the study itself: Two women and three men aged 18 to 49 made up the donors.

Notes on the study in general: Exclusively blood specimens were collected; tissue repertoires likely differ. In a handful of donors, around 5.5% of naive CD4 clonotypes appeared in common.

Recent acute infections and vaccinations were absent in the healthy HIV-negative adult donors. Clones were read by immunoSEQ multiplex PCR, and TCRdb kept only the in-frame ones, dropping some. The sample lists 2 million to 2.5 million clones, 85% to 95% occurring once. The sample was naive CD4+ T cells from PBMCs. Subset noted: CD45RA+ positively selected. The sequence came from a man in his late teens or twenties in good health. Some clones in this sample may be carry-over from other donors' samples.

CDR3 amino acids: CASSPTGTSGTDTQYF. The CDR3 coding sequence is TGTGCCAGCAGCCCTACCGGGACTAGCGGCACAGATACGCAGTATTTT. The chain links TRBV28 to TRBJ2-3; the match to TRBD2 covers 10 bases. Per the germline V gene, CDR1 is MDHEN and CDR2 is SYDVKM. CDR3 length equals 16 residues. Unmatched junction bases numbered 7, after V lost 6 bases and J lost 1 base.